This T cell receptor (beta chain) is drawn from a study of post-analysis software for immune sequencing data (dated by TCRdb to about 2015). Regarding the research as a whole: The recorded disease courses included relapsing-remitting, secondary progressive and progressive-relapsing multiple sclerosis, and some patients had no subtype annotation. A subset of samples was prepared in parallel using single-end sample barcoding, then pooled and co-amplified after Illumina adapter ligation. The multiple sclerosis patient repertoires were compared with more than 9 previously published healthy control repertoires from donors aged 6 to 25 years.

As concerns this clonotype: This clone's antigen is unknown. The sample holds no much larger clone one base away, and base qualities are not on file.

The germline V gene (reference sequence) yields MNHNY for CDR1 and SVGAGI for CDR2. From the cysteine through the phenylalanine, the CDR3 covers 16 amino acids. Only the CDR3 DNA stays, 48 bases, in frame from base 1. V gives up 0 bases and J gives up 1 base, and the segment between their germline ends measures 12 bases. To demonstrate the VDJtools post-analysis software, TCR beta repertoires were profiled from the peripheral blood of about a dozen young patients with multiple sclerosis. Multiple sclerosis patients were children and adolescents aged about 6 to 16 years. Libraries were prepared through PCR. The sequencer was an Illumina HiSeq 2500. Unique molecular identifiers were incorporated into TCR beta cDNA libraries to reduce PCR and sequencing biases. Roughly 0.5 million cDNA molecules were obtained per 1 to 10 million input T cells, so each molecule approximated one T cell. The patient libraries were prepared and sequenced with the same protocol used for the earlier healthy control dataset. Samples belonging to the same batch were prepared together, multiplexed and sequenced on a shared HiSeq lane. The original pipeline was this. Raw barcoded reads were processed with MIGEC, and single-read molecular identifier groups were discarded before consensus assembly and CDR3 extraction. VDJtools was used for post-analysis of the clonotype tables, and diversity was normalized by down-sampling every dataset to the size of the smallest sample. In repertoire overlap clustering, CDR3 amino acid sequences, but not nucleotide sequences, were matched to correct batch-related cross-sample contamination. Starting from the raw public reads, TCRdb applied fastp trimming at Q25, assembled clones with MiXCR and retained in-frame beta chains. One record per CDR3 amino acid sequence lists the most common genes and DNA. In this record, the V and J calls reflect TCRdb's handling and not the investigators' own analysis. This sample lists approximately 350,000 distinct CDR3 sequences; less than 40% were detected once. The top ten constitute roughly 13% of the sample.

Results the study describes overall, beyond this receptor: Direct clustering with F measure revealed strong co-clustering of samples prepared in the same batch, which led to a batch-effect correction. Normalized Chao1 diversity was significantly lower in multiple sclerosis patients than controls, suggesting substantial peripheral T-cell clonal expansion. The multiple sclerosis patient group was slightly younger than the control group. A handful of TRBV segments, including TRBV5-6, TRBV5-1 and TRBV20-1, were significantly more frequent in patients than controls.

Sequencing input: blood. Rearrangement joined TRBV6-6 to TRBJ1-2, with no confident D gene call. The receptor was derived from a girl aged 10-17 years with multiple sclerosis. The CDR3 region reads CASSYSDFRGNYGYTF. The base sequence is TGTGCCAGCAGTTACTCTGACTTCCGGGGTAACTATGGCTACACCTTC.